These 30 T cell receptor beta chains were sequenced from one sample in a study of blood T cells in healthy people across ages. Together with a sample-barcoded 5' primer, a J-beta primer mix was included in a second PCR lasting about 6 to 11 cycles. TCRdb processed the 5' RACE reads anew with MiXCR; each CDR3 protein has one entry. The sample holds over 600,000 distinct CDR3 sequences, around 50% seen once. The sequencing input was blood. The source of these receptors is an older man in good health.

About this clonotype itself: This may stem from a read error, because a much larger clone lies one nucleotide away. This chain joins TRBV12-3 or TRBV12-4 and TRBJ2-3, with D unresolved. The CDR3 length is 12 residues. V was cut by 6 bases and J by 5 bases, with 9 bases left in between. CDR3 nucleotide sequence: TGTGCCAGCAGCCTACACGGAGATACGCAGTATTTT. Protein product: CASSLHGDTQYF.

V gene TRBV7-9 combines with J gene TRBJ2-1, with TRBD1 as a possible D gene (6 bases). The V end lost 3 bases, the J end lost 8 bases, and 17 bases lay between the germline ends. CDR1 SEHNR and CDR2 FQNEAQ come from the germline V gene (reference sequence). This CDR3 is built from 15 residues. DNA of the CDR3: TGTGCCAGCAGCTTCGCAGGGGCCGTCCCGGATGAGCAGTTCTTC. This encodes CASSFAGAVPDEQFF.

With regard to this clonotype: This may be a read error, as it is one base from a much larger clone. The V and J genes are TRBV13 and TRBJ2-7; 10 nucleotides line up with TRBD2. This CDR3 is 14 amino acids long. The germline V gene has CDR1 PRHDT and CDR2 FYEKMQ (reference sequence). The DNA for the CDR3 is TGTACCAGCGGACTAGCGGTGCTCTCCTACGAGCAGTACTTC. Translated, it gives CTSGLAVLSYEQYF.

This chain uses TRBV5-1 with TRBJ2-2; D may be TRBD1 or TRBD2 (5 bases each). CDR1 is SGHRS, CDR2 YFSETQ, per germline. The CDR3 extends over 17 amino acids. Trimming took 0 bases from V and 5 from J, leaving 17 bases between them. The CDR3 nucleotides are TGCGCCAGCAGCTTGGCCGGGGCGGGCCCGAGTACCGGGGAGCTGTTTTTT. Residues: CASSLAGAGPSTGELFF.

The chain couples TRBV19 to TRBJ1-1, with 7 bases lining up with TRBD1. Germline CDR1 reads LNHDA; CDR2 reads SQIVND (reference sequence). V trimming: 6 bases; J trimming: 6 bases; junction bases outside the gene matches: 7. CDR3 length: 13 residues. For the CDR3, the DNA is TGTGCCAGTAGAGACAGGGTTTCGGCTGAAGCTTTCTTT. It translates to CASRDRVSAEAFF.

V and J are TRBV24-1 and TRBJ2-3, with D possibly TRBD2 on 5 matching bases. CDR3 length equals 16 residues. The V end was cut by 9 bases, the J end by 1 base, with 19 bases between. Per germline, CDR1 KGHDR and CDR2 SFDVKD. This CDR3 reads CATRPTDLAGTDTQYF. The CDR3 DNA sequence: TGTGCCACCCGACCGACGGACTTGGCGGGCACAGATACGCAGTATTTT.

This clonotype was counted between two and nine times. The rearrangement joins TRBV7-2 to TRBJ2-7; TRBD2 matches at 9 bases. CDR1 is SGHTA and CDR2 is FQGNSA in the germline V gene. The V gene end was trimmed by 3 bases and the J gene end by 1 base; junction bases not matched to a gene: 4. The CDR3 consists of 15 residues. CDR3 loop: CASSFGTSSSYEQYF. The CDR3 nucleotides are TGTGCCAGCAGCTTCGGGACTAGCAGTTCCTACGAGCAGTACTTC.

CDR3 DNA: TGTGCCAGCTCAACGGGACAGTATGGCTACACCTTC. Amino acid sequence: CASSTGQYGYTF. The V call is TRBV18, the J call TRBJ1-2; 7 bases fit TRBD1. The CDR3 spans 12 residues. The V segment lost 5 bases and the J segment 5 bases; nucleotides outside the gene matches: 2. Looked up from germline, CDR1 is KGHSH and CDR2 is LQKENI.

J is TRBJ2-7 and V is TRBV29-1; D possibly matches TRBD1 or TRBD2 (6 bases each). The CDR3 loop spans 14 amino acids. V was cut by 4 bases and J by 6 bases, with 19 bases left in between. Germline CDR1 SQVTM, CDR2 ANQGSEA. The CDR3 region is CSVVLGGARVEQYF. As DNA, the CDR3 is TGCAGCGTTGTATTGGGGGGCGCCAGGGTCGAGCAGTACTTC.

The V and J genes are TRBV24-1 and TRBJ2-3; D gene unclear. Germline values: CDR1 KGHDR, CDR2 SFDVKD. This CDR3 has 14 amino acids. V was cut by 4 bases and J by 5 bases, with 12 bases left in between. The CDR3 sequence: CATSDPTGRDTQYF. The CDR3 DNA reads as TGTGCCACCAGTGACCCTACCGGACGAGATACGCAGTATTTT.

The gene calls are TRBV10-1 and TRBJ2-7; 11 nucleotides agree with TRBD1. V was pared by 10 bases and J by 2 bases, with 19 bases of the junction left unmatched. In germline, CDR1 is WNHNN, CDR2 SYGVQD (reference sequence). The CDR3 consists of 18 residues. The CDR3 DNA follows: TGCGCCATCAGGCGACCAGGACCGGGACAGGGGGGACCCTACGAGCAGTACTTC. Translating it yields CAIRRPGPGQGGPYEQYF.

This clonotype has more than one count but fewer than ten. The chain links TRBV12-3 or TRBV12-4 to TRBJ2-3, with unresolved D. V was pared by 1 base and J by 3 bases, with 11 bases between. This CDR3 region has 15 residues. DNA for the CDR3: TGTGCCAGCAGTTTAGAAGGAAAACAGACAGATACGCAGTATTTT. This sequence encodes CASSLEGKQTDTQYF.

V is TRBV29-1 and J is TRBJ2-7; 8 bases fit TRBD1. The CDR3 length is 14 residues. With 0 bases clipped from V and 2 bases from J, the junction kept 3 bases outside the gene matches. Germline lookup yields CDR1 SQVTM and CDR2 ANQGSEA. The CDR3 here is CSVEDRTGTYEQYF. Here the CDR3 DNA reads TGCAGCGTTGAAGACAGGACAGGGACCTACGAGCAGTACTTC.

The chain combines TRBV10-3 with TRBJ2-3; D is uncertain. Trimming pared 8 bases from V and 4 bases from J, leaving 7 bases between. CDR1 is ENHRY and CDR2 is SYGVKD in the germline V gene. The CDR3 runs 11 residues. CDR3 region: CAIGFADTQYF. The CDR3 DNA reads as TGTGCCATCGGGTTCGCAGATACGCAGTATTTT.

This rearrangement joins TRBV3-1 to TRBJ2-5, with a possible D match to TRBD2 (6 bases). V was trimmed by 2 bases and J by 5 bases, leaving 18 bases between them. Germline CDR1 is LGHDT and CDR2 is YNNKEL (reference sequence). The CDR3 is 16 amino acids. CDR3 region: CASSQPPSGVGETQYF. In DNA, the CDR3 is TGTGCCAGCAGCCAACCGCCGTCGGGGGTAGGGGAGACCCAGTACTTC.

The chain links TRBV3-1 to TRBJ2-5; TRBD2 matches at 7 bases. CDR3 length: 15 residues. J gave up 5 bases and V 4 bases, and 10 bases lay outside the gene matches. CDR1 and CDR2 (germline): LGHDT, YNNKEL (reference sequence). The CDR3 spells CASSRRTGRTETQYF. The CDR3 DNA reads as TGTGCCAGCAGCCGTAGAACCGGGAGGACGGAGACCCAGTACTTC.

This clonotype came up a few times. V gene TRBV20-1 combines with J gene TRBJ1-2, with a tentative D call TRBD1 (5 bases). This CDR3 contains 13 residues. In germline, CDR1 is DFQATT, CDR2 SNEGSKA (reference sequence). V was trimmed by 1 base and J by 5 bases, leaving 11 bases between them. Written as DNA, the CDR3 is TGCAGTGCTAGAGTGGTACAGGAATATGGCTACACCTTC. This encodes CSARVVQEYGYTF.

In its sample, this clonotype was seen once. J is TRBJ1-5 and V is TRBV2; tentatively, D is TRBD1 (5 bases). CDR3 size: 14 residues. Germline V CDR1 and CDR2: SNHLY, FYNNEI. V shed 5 bases and J shed 11 bases, with 19 bases lying between them. Here the CDR3 reads CASSSAGRYGSQHF. CDR3 nucleotides: TGTGCCAGCAGTAGCGCGGGACGGTATGGGTCCCAGCATTTT. The variable domain in full, with the rest retrieved from reference TRBV2 and TRBJ1-5, is EPEVTQTPSHQVTQMGQEVILRCVPISNHLYFYWYRQILGQKVEFLVSFYNNEISEKSEIFDDQFSVERPDGSNFTLKIRSTKLEDSAMYFCASSSAGRYGSQHFGDGTRLSIL.

A remark on this clonotype: This may arise from a read error, as a much more abundant clone is one base away. The genes are TRBV20-1 and TRBJ2-7, with a weak D call TRBD2 (5 bases). Per germline, CDR1 DFQATT and CDR2 SNEGSKA (reference sequence). The V end lost 6 bases, the J end lost 3 bases, and 18 bases lay between the germline ends. The CDR3 is 14 amino acids. This chain's CDR3 is CSATRRAADYEQYF. Here the CDR3 DNA reads TGCAGTGCAACCCGACGAGCGGCAGACTACGAGCAGTACTTC.

V gene TRBV27 combines with J gene TRBJ2-1; TRBD2 matches at 7 bases. V shed 10 bases, J shed 9 bases, and the junction held 9 bases outside the gene matches. Germline V lookup: CDR1 MNHEY, CDR2 SMNVEV (reference sequence). This CDR3 has 12 residues. The CDR3 spells CATGLVHGEQFF. In nucleotides, the CDR3 is TGTGCCACCGGACTAGTTCATGGTGAGCAGTTCTTC.

This clonotype was counted a single time. V gene TRBV9 combines with J gene TRBJ2-4; a possible D gene is TRBD1 (6 bases). V dropped 0 bases and J dropped 0 bases, with 16 bases sitting between them. The CDR3 contains 18 residues. Germline CDR1 SGDLS, CDR2 YYNGEE. CDR3 in amino acids: CASSVEADSQLAKNIQYF. CDR3 sequence (DNA): TGTGCCAGCAGCGTAGAGGCGGACAGCCAACTAGCCAAAAACATTCAGTACTTC.

The V gene is TRBV20-1, the J gene TRBJ2-7; the match to TRBD2 covers 14 bases. CDR3 length: 15 residues. Unmatched junction bases numbered 4, after V lost 3 bases and J lost 3 bases. Germline loops: CDR1 DFQATT, CDR2 SNEGSKA (reference sequence). The CDR3 sequence: CSARRGLAGVYEQYF. The CDR3 DNA reads as TGCAGTGCTAGGCGGGGACTAGCGGGAGTCTACGAGCAGTACTTC.

This clonotype was counted a few times. V gene TRBV11-2 combines with J gene TRBJ2-7, with 13 bases aligning to TRBD2. Germline trimming cut 5 bases from V and 3 bases from J; bases unmatched to any gene: 4. Germline V gene lookup returns CDR1 SGHAT and CDR2 FQNNGV. This CDR3 has 15 residues. The CDR3 loop is CASSIRLAGGYEQYF. The CDR3 nucleotides are TGTGCCAGCAGCATCAGACTAGCGGGAGGCTACGAGCAGTACTTC.

J is TRBJ1-6 and V is TRBV10-3, with D maybe TRBD1 (5 bases). CDR1 and CDR2 (germline): ENHRY, SYGVKD. V gave up 2 bases and J gave up 6 bases, with 8 bases separating them. The CDR3 runs 14 residues. Here the CDR3 reads CAISERGINSPLHF. CDR3 DNA: TGTGCCATCAGTGAGCGGGGCATTAATTCACCCCTCCACTTT.

For this clonotype: This may be a read error: a much more frequent sequence differs by one nucleotide. The rearrangement uses TRBV12-3 or TRBV12-4 and TRBJ2-1, with 11 positions matching TRBD2. The CDR3 has 15 residues. CDR3 loop: CASSWGLAEYNGQFF. In DNA form, the CDR3 reads TGTGCCAGCAGTTGGGGACTAGCGGAGTACAATGGGCAGTTCTTC.

This chain joins TRBV20-1 and TRBJ2-5, with D possibly being TRBD2 (6 bases). The CDR3 is made up of 12 amino acids. Deletions cut 6 bases from V and 11 bases from J, with 19 bases between. CDR1 and CDR2 from the germline V gene are DFQATT and SNEGSKA (reference sequence). CDR3 in amino acids: CSAPGSSGEQYF. The CDR3, as DNA: TGCAGTGCCCCAGGGTCCTCGGGGGAGCAGTACTTC.

This chain connects TRBV28 to TRBJ2-4; no definite D call. Gene TRBJ2-7 matches the end of the DNA better, so the J call may be wrong. Germline V gene sequence: CDR1 MDHEN, CDR2 SYDVKM. This CDR3 is built from 13 residues. The DNA of the CDR3 is TGTGCCAGCAGTTTTGGTCAATCCAACGAGCAGTACTTC. This sequence encodes CASSFGQSNEQYF.

This clonotype was found a few times. V usage is TRBV9 and J usage is TRBJ2-1; TRBD1 matches 7 bases. Germline loops: CDR1 SGDLS, CDR2 YYNGEE. The CDR3 covers 15 residues. The V gene end was trimmed by 7 bases and the J gene end by 6 bases; junction bases not matched to a gene: 13. Written as DNA, the CDR3 is TGTGCCAGCGTGTACCACAGGGGTCTGGGCAATGAGCAGTTCTTC. Residues: CASVYHRGLGNEQFF.

This clonotype was counted at least ten times. This chain joins TRBV30 and TRBJ1-6, with a weak D call TRBD1 (5 bases). Germline V gives CDR1 GTSNPN, CDR2 SVGIG (reference sequence). Trimming left V 4 bases short and J 7 bases short, with 17 bases between. CDR3 length: 15 amino acids. CDR3 DNA: TGTGCCTGGACCCAGGGCCTCTCCCGGAATTCACCCCTCCACTTT. It translates to CAWTQGLSRNSPLHF.

This sequence joins TRBV10-3 and TRBJ1-1, with D possibly TRBD1 on 6 matching bases. The CDR3 spans 16 residues. Germline loops: CDR1 ENHRY, CDR2 SYGVKD. Trimming shortened V by 4 bases and J by 1 base, and 16 bases separated the two germline ends. The CDR3 reads CAISGSWTVPNTEAFF. Written as DNA, the CDR3 is TGTGCCATCAGTGGGTCATGGACAGTCCCGAACACTGAAGCTTTCTTT.